One and the same sample provided the 27 T cell receptor beta chains below, sequenced in a study of cytomegalovirus exposure and HLA in healthy donors. The PCR contained 60 Vbeta and 13 Jbeta primers. The protocol was immunoSEQ multiplex PCR, while the TCRdb copy is restricted to in-frame clones and leaves out a portion. Of approximately 150,000 clones in the sample, over 60% were seen once. Material: PBMCs. All receptors come from a woman aged 25 to 39 in good health and CMV-seropositive.

The gene calls are TRBV10-3 and TRBJ1-5; D not certain. The length of the CDR3 is 14 residues. V was clipped by 7 bases and J by 3 bases, with 13 bases between them. Germline V CDR1 and CDR2: ENHRY, SYGVKD. The CDR3: CAINNLGANQPQHF. The CDR3 DNA follows: TGTGCCATCAATAATTTAGGAGCCAATCAGCCCCAGCATTTT.

The chain links TRBV4-2 to TRBJ1-1, with D possibly matching TRBD1 (6 bases). Germline V CDR1 and CDR2: LGHNA, YNFKEQ. The CDR3 is 14 residues long. V lost 7 bases to trimming and J lost 4 bases, with 16 bases between them. CDR3 in amino acids: CASTQGRGGTEAFF. The CDR3 DNA is TGTGCCAGCACCCAGGGGAGAGGGGGCACTGAAGCTTTCTTT.

The chain is built from TRBV7-2 and TRBJ2-5; 7 bases map to TRBD2. This CDR3 has 15 residues. The germline V gene has CDR1 SGHTA and CDR2 FQGNSA. V dropped 1 base and J dropped 4; count of bases not matched to a gene: 6. In DNA form, the CDR3 reads TGTGCCAGCAGCTTAGTCGTGGGGAGGGGAGAGACCCAGTACTTC. This codes for CASSLVVGRGETQYF.

CDR3 region: CASAGAGGGQETQYF. CDR3 bases: TGTGCCAGCGCCGGGGCAGGGGGAGGACAAGAGACCCAGTACTTC. The chain combines TRBV7-9 with TRBJ2-5, with D perhaps TRBD1 (7 bases). The germline gives CDR1 SEHNR, CDR2 FQNEAQ (reference sequence). The V gene lost 8 bases and the J gene lost 2 bases, with 18 bases spanning the gap. This CDR3 comprises 15 residues.

The rearrangement links TRBV19 to TRBJ2-7, with 10 bases fitting TRBD2. With 5 bases clipped from V and 3 bases from J, the junction kept 1 base outside the gene matches. The CDR3 has 13 amino acids. Germline CDR1 is LNHDA and CDR2 is SQIVND (reference sequence). CDR3 residues: CASSEREGYEQYF. CDR3 bases: TGTGCCAGTAGTGAGCGGGAGGGCTACGAGCAGTACTTC.

The table lists this clone with a few counts. V usage is TRBV19 and J usage is TRBJ1-5, with 11 nucleotides matching TRBD1. After removal of 3 bases from V and 4 bases from J, the junction contained 20 bases not matched to a gene. Germline V gene data show CDR1 as LNHDA and CDR2 as SQIVND (reference sequence). This CDR3 contains 21 residues. The CDR3 sequence is CASSIGRKYRLGQGDNQPQHF. The DNA for the CDR3 is TGTGCCAGTAGTATCGGCCGCAAGTATCGTTTGGGACAGGGGGATAATCAGCCCCAGCATTTT.

The chain carries TRBV11-2 and TRBJ2-3; 7 bases map to TRBD2. This CDR3 contains 16 residues. The germline V gene has CDR1 SGHAT and CDR2 FQNNGV. V gave up 4 bases and J gave up 0 bases; unmatched junction bases: 7. CDR3 nucleotide sequence: TGTGCCAGCAGCTATAGGGGAGGGGCGAGCACAGATACGCAGTATTTT. It is translated as CASSYRGGASTDTQYF.

V is TRBV9 and J is TRBJ2-4, with TRBD1 matching over 10 bases. CDR1 is SGDLS, CDR2 YYNGEE, per germline. The junction had 11 bases not matched to a gene; V was cut back by 3 bases and J by 2 bases. The CDR3 totals 18 residues. As DNA, the CDR3 is TGTGCCAGCAGCGAGGGACTATCGACAGGGGGCCCCAAAAACATTCAGTACTTC. Translated: CASSEGLSTGGPKNIQYF.

DNA for the CDR3: TGTGCCAGCACCCGGGTTGAGAACACTGAAGCTTTCTTT. The encoded protein is CASTRVENTEAFF. The V call is TRBV19, the J call TRBJ1-1, with D unresolved. V lost 9 bases to trimming and J lost 1 base, with 12 bases between them. The CDR3 consists of 13 residues. Germline CDR1 is LNHDA and CDR2 is SQIVND (reference sequence).

The chain employs TRBV27 and TRBJ2-1, with D uncertain. This CDR3 is 14 amino acids long. Per the germline V gene, CDR1 is MNHEY and CDR2 is SMNVEV (reference sequence). The V end lost 8 bases, the J end lost 8 bases, and 19 bases lay between the germline ends. This CDR3 reads CASLTRPTSDEQFF. CDR3 DNA sequence: TGTGCCAGCCTCACGCGTCCCACCTCCGATGAGCAGTTCTTC.

This clone was picked up a small number of times. This chain connects TRBV19 to TRBJ2-2; D might be TRBD1 (6 bases). The V end was cut by 7 bases, the J end by 7 bases, with 13 bases between. Per germline, CDR1 LNHDA and CDR2 SQIVND (reference sequence). There are 13 residues in the CDR3. CDR3 amino acids: CASNPLGGGELFF. CDR3 DNA sequence: TGTGCCAGTAATCCTTTAGGGGGCGGGGAGCTGTTTTTT.

This clone was detected only once. The chain joins TRBV13 to TRBJ1-2, with a tentative D call TRBD1 (5 bases). CDR1 PRHDT and CDR2 FYEKMQ come from the germline V gene (reference sequence). This CDR3 region has 20 residues. V was pared by 3 bases and J by 1 base, with 27 bases between. This CDR3 is CASSFYQTVPTLLRNYGYTF. The CDR3 region has the DNA TGTGCCAGCAGCTTTTACCAGACAGTGCCAACATTACTCCGTAACTATGGCTACACCTTC.

The chain carries TRBV7-9 and TRBJ1-4; 7 nucleotides match TRBD1. V dropped 1 base and J dropped 3; count of bases not matched to a gene: 2. The CDR3 is made up of 15 amino acids. Germline assignment: CDR1 SEHNR and CDR2 FQNEAQ (reference sequence). The CDR3 region is CASSLGDSPNEKLFF. The CDR3 bases are TGTGCCAGCAGCTTAGGGGACAGTCCTAATGAAAAACTGTTTTTT.

CDR3 loop: CASRQGESYNSPLHF. The CDR3 DNA sequence: TGTGCCAGCAGACAGGGGGAATCCTATAATTCACCCCTCCACTTT. The J gene is TRBJ1-6, the V gene TRBV2; 8 nucleotides agree with TRBD1. The germline V gene encodes CDR1 SNHLY and CDR2 FYNNEI. This CDR3 spans 15 amino acids. The junction had 2 bases not matched to a gene; V was cut back by 6 bases and J by 1 base.

The gene calls are TRBV15 and TRBJ1-1, with a possible D match to TRBD1 (5 bases). V lost 7 bases to trimming and J lost 11 bases, with 17 bases between them. The CDR3 spans 12 residues. In germline, CDR1 is LNHNV, CDR2 YYDKDF (reference sequence). This CDR3 is CATTTAQGAAFF. CDR3 in DNA: TGTGCCACCACCACCGCCCAGGGTGCGGCTTTCTTT.

This chain joins TRBV2 and TRBJ2-1, with 8 bases fitting TRBD2. Per the germline V gene, CDR1 is SNHLY and CDR2 is FYNNEI. The CDR3 is 15 amino acids. Trimming removed 10 bases from V and 0 bases from J; junction bases left unmatched: 8. The CDR3 loop reads CATPKRGRSYNEQFF. CDR3 coding DNA: TGTGCCACCCCCAAGCGGGGGCGCTCCTACAATGAGCAGTTCTTC.

This clone was counted only a few times. This chain uses TRBV7-2 with TRBJ2-1, with D possibly being TRBD2 (5 bases). With 3 bases removed from V and 7 bases from J, the gap between germline ends came to 13 bases. Germline V CDR1 and CDR2: SGHTA, FQGNSA. The CDR3 loop spans 14 amino acids. The CDR3 DNA is TGTGCCAGCAGCTTCCCCGGTGGGAGAAATGAGCAGTTCTTC. It is translated as CASSFPGGRNEQFF. Supplemented by reference TRBV7-2 and TRBJ2-1, the full variable domain reads GAGVSQSPSNKVTEKGKDVELRCDPISGHTALYWYRQSLGQGLEFLIYFQGNSAPDKSGLPSDRFSAERTGGSVSTLTIQRTQQEDSAVYLCASSFPGGRNEQFFGPGTRLTVL.

The CDR3 here is CASSRGLQYGYTF. The CDR3 bases are TGTGCCAGTAGCAGGGGGCTGCAGTATGGCTACACCTTC. The rearrangement uses TRBV2 and TRBJ1-2, with 8 nucleotides matching TRBD1. V trimming: 9 bases; J trimming: 5 bases; junction bases outside the gene matches: 8. This CDR3 is 13 amino acids long. The germline V gene has CDR1 SNHLY and CDR2 FYNNEI.

This chain links TRBV2 with TRBJ2-7, with D maybe TRBD2 (7 bases). The CDR3 is 14 residues long. CDR1 is SNHLY and CDR2 is FYNNEI in the germline V gene. The V end was cut by 5 bases, the J end by 6 bases, with 17 bases between. Written as DNA, the CDR3 is TGTGCCAGCAGTCCCGGGGGGACACCGTCCGAGCAGTACTTC. Protein: CASSPGGTPSEQYF.

In this sample, this clone turned up a few times. This chain uses TRBV5-1 with TRBJ1-5; 9 bases match TRBD1. Trimming removed 2 bases from V and 4 bases from J; junction bases left unmatched: 4. Germline CDR1 reads SGHRS; CDR2 reads YFSETQ. CDR3 length: 15 amino acids. The CDR3 protein is CASSFDGQGNQPQHF. The CDR3, as DNA: TGCGCCAGCAGCTTTGATGGACAGGGGAATCAGCCCCAGCATTTT.

The rearrangement joins TRBV5-1 to TRBJ2-7, with 9 bases aligning to TRBD1. Trimming took 7 bases from V and 3 from J; bases not matched to a gene: 5. The CDR3 has 13 residues. CDR1 and CDR2 (germline): SGHRS, YFSETQ. Written as DNA, the CDR3 is TGCGCCAGCGCCGGGGACAGGGACTACGAGCAGTACTTC. Protein: CASAGDRDYEQYF.

This clone was seen a few times. This rearrangement joins TRBV5-1 to TRBJ2-5; 13 nucleotides align to TRBD2. The CDR3 extends over 16 amino acids. CDR1 is SGHRS and CDR2 is YFSETQ in the germline V gene. The V segment lost 4 bases and the J segment 2 bases; nucleotides outside the gene matches: 5. CDR3 sequence (DNA): TGCGCCAGCAGCGGCGGGACTAGCGGGAATCAAGAGACCCAGTACTTC. This sequence encodes CASSGGTSGNQETQYF.

The chain joins TRBV6-1 to TRBJ1-4, with TRBD1 as a possible D gene (6 bases). The CDR3 totals 17 residues. V lost 0 bases to trimming and J lost 7 bases, with 18 bases between them. Germline lookup yields CDR1 MNHNS and CDR2 SASEGT. The CDR3 region is CASSEAKLQGRGEKLFF. The DNA for the CDR3 is TGTGCCAGCAGTGAAGCCAAGTTGCAGGGGCGAGGTGAAAAACTGTTTTTT.

The chain joins TRBV7-9 to TRBJ2-1, with 10 bases aligning to TRBD2. This CDR3 has 15 amino acids. Trimming took 5 bases from V and 4 from J; bases not matched to a gene: 5. Germline V CDR1 and CDR2: SEHNR, FQNEAQ (reference sequence). This chain's CDR3 is CASSPGLAVYNEQFF. The CDR3 coding sequence is TGTGCCAGCAGCCCAGGACTAGCGGTATACAATGAGCAGTTCTTC.

The V and J genes are TRBV9 and TRBJ1-2; TRBD1 is a possible D gene (5 bases). The V end lost 1 base, the J end lost 4 bases, and 17 bases lay between the germline ends. Germline CDR1 reads SGDLS; CDR2 reads YYNGEE. This CDR3 contains 16 residues. The CDR3 DNA reads TGTGCCAGCAGCGTAACCGGGACTCTGATAGGCTATGGCTACACCTTC. Translating gives CASSVTGTLIGYGYTF.

This chain connects TRBV30 to TRBJ1-1; 7 positions match TRBD1. The germline V gene has CDR1 GTSNPN and CDR2 SVGIG (reference sequence). The CDR3 has 14 amino acids. V lost 4 bases, J lost 0 bases, and 5 bases stayed unmatched. The CDR3 region is CAWNRGLLNTEAFF. As DNA, the CDR3 is TGTGCCTGGAACAGGGGACTGTTGAACACTGAAGCTTTCTTT.

This chain links TRBV4-1 with TRBJ2-3, with 7 positions matching TRBD1. Looked up from germline, CDR1 is MGHRA and CDR2 is YSYEKL. This CDR3 has 16 residues. V lost 0 bases and J lost 1; bases outside the gene matches: 4. CDR3 bases: TGCGCCAGCAGCCAAGAGACAGGGAACGGCACAGATACGCAGTATTTT. It yields the protein CASSQETGNGTDTQYF.